The clone carrying this T cell receptor (beta chain) was seen a handful of times. This specimen belongs to a study of chemoradiotherapy in HPV16-positive cancers. The wider study: Candidate HPV-specific clones and shared TCR motifs came from two HPV16-positive patients.

Germline CDR1 is KGHSH and CDR2 is LQKENI. V shed 3 bases, J shed 1 base, and the junction held 3 bases outside the gene matches. This CDR3 contains 14 residues. Repertoires were sampled repeatedly during chemoradiotherapy. Generated by immunoSEQ multiplex PCR, the TCRdb table keeps only in-frame clones and is missing some. In the table there are approximately 23,000 clones, roughly 73% of which are singletons. Collection took place from a patient who underwent chemoradiotherapy. The TCR sequence derives from a human donor with HPV-associated anogenital cancer. The chain uses TRBV18 and TRBJ2-7, with 7 bases identical to TRBD1. This CDR3 is CASSPQGQSYEQYF. The CDR3 DNA reads TGTGCCAGCTCACCTCAGGGACAGTCCTACGAGCAGTACTTC.